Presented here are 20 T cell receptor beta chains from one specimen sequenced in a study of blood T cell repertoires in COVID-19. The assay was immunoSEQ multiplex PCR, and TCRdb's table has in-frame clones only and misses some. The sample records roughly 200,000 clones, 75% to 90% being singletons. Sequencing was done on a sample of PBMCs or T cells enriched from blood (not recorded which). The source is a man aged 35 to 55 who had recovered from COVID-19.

CDR3 region: CASSFGSGGSVTQYF. The CDR3 DNA sequence: TGTGCCAGCAGCTTCGGATCAGGGGGTAGCGTGACCCAGTACTTC. V is TRBV7-9 and J is TRBJ2-5, with TRBD1 identical over 7 bases. CDR1 SEHNR and CDR2 FQNEAQ come from the germline V gene (reference sequence). CDR3 size: 15 residues. Losses at the gene ends were 3 bases for V and 7 bases for J; bases not matched to a gene: 11.

The CDR3 DNA is TGTGCCAGCAGTTACTGGCGGGTCCAGACCGGGGAGCTGTTTTTT. It encodes CASSYWRVQTGELFF. The chain uses TRBV6-2 or TRBV6-3 and TRBJ2-2; perhaps TRBD2 as D (5 bases). The CDR3 runs 15 residues. With 1 base removed from V and 5 bases from J, the gap between germline ends came to 11 bases. Germline lookup yields CDR1 MNHEY and CDR2 SVGEGT.

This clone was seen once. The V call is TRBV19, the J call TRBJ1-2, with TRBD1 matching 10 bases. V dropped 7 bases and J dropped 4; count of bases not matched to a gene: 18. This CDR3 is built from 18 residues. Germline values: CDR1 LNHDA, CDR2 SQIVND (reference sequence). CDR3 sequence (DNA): TGTGCCAGTAACCTCAATTTCCATGACAGGGGGCTTTCCTATGGCTACACCTTC. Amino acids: CASNLNFHDRGLSYGYTF.

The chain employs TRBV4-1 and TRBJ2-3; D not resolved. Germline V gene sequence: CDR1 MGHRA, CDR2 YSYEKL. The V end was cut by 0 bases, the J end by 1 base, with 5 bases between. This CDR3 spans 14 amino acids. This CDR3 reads CASSQDPRTDTQYF. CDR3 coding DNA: TGCGCCAGCAGCCAAGACCCTCGCACAGATACGCAGTATTTT.

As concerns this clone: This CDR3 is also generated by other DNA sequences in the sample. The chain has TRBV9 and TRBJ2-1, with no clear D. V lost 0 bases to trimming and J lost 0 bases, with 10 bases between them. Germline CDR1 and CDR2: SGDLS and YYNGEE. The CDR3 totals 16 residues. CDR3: CASSVGGSSSYNEQFF. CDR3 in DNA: TGTGCCAGCAGCGTAGGCGGATCTAGCTCCTACAATGAGCAGTTCTTC. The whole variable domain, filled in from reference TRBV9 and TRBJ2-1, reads DSGVTQTPKHLITATGQRVTLRCSPRSGDLSVYWYQQSLDQGLQFLIQYYNGEERAKGNILERFSAQQFPDLHSELNLSSLELGDSALYFCASSVGGSSSYNEQFFGPGTRLTVL.

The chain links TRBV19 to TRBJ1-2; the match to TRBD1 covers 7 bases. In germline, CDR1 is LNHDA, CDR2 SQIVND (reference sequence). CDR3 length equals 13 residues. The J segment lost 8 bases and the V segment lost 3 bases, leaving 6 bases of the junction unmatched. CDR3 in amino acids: CASSISTGWGYTF. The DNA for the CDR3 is TGTGCCAGTAGTATCTCGACAGGGTGGGGCTACACCTTC.

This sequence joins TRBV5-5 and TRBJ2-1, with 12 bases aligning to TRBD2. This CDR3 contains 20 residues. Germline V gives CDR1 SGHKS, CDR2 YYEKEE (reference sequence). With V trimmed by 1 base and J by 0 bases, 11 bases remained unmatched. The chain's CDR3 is CASSLIGASGRALSYNEQFF. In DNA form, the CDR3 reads TGTGCCAGCAGCTTGATCGGGGCTAGCGGGAGGGCCCTCTCCTACAATGAGCAGTTCTTC.

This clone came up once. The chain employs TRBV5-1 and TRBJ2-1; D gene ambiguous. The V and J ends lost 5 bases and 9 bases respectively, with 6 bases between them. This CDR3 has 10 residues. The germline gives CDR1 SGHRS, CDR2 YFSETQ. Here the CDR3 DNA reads TGCGCCAGCAGAGGAGTTGAGCAGTTCTTC. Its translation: CASRGVEQFF. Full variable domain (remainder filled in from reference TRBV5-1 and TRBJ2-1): KAGVTQTPRYLIKTRGQQVTLSCSPISGHRSVSWYQQTPGQGLQFLFEYFSETQRNKGNFPGRFSGRQFSNSRSEMNVSTLELGDSALYLCASRGVEQFFGPGTRLTVL.

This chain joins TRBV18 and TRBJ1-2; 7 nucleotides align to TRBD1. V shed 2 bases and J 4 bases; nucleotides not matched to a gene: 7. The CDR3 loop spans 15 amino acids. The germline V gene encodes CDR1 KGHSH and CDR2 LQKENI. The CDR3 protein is CASSPDRVGSYGYTF. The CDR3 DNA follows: TGTGCCAGCTCACCAGACAGGGTGGGGTCCTATGGCTACACCTTC.

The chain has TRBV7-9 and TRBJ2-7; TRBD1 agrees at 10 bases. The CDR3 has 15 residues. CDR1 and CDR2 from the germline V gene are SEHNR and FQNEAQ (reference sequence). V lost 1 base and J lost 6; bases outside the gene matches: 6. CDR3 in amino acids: CASSLVGTGVFEQYF. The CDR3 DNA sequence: TGTGCCAGCAGCTTAGTCGGGACAGGGGTATTCGAGCAGTACTTC. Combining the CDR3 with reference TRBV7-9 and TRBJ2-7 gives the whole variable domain DTGVSQNPRHKITKRGQNVTFRCDPISEHNRLYWYRQTLGQGPEFLTYFQNEAQLEKSRLLSDRFSAERPKGSFSTLEIQRTEQGDSAMYLCASSLVGTGVFEQYFGPGTRLTVT.

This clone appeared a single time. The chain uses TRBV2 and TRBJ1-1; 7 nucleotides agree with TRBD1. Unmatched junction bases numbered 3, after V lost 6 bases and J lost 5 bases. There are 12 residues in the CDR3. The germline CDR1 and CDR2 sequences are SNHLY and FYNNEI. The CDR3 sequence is CASSLRGTEAFF. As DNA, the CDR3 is TGTGCCAGCAGCCTCAGGGGGACTGAAGCTTTCTTT.

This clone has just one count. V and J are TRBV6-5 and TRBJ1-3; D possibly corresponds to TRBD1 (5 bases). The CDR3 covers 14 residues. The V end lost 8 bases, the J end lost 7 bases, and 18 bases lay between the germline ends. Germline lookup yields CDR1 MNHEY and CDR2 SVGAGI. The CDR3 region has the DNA TGTGCCAGCGTCAGGTCCAGGGCGAGCAACACCATATATTTT. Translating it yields CASVRSRASNTIYF.

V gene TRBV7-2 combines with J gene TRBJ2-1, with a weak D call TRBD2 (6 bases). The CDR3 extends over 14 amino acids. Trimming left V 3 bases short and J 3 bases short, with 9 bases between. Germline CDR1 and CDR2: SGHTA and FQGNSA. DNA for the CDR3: TGTGCCAGCAGCTTCCCGGGAGTCTACAATGAGCAGTTCTTC. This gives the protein CASSFPGVYNEQFF.

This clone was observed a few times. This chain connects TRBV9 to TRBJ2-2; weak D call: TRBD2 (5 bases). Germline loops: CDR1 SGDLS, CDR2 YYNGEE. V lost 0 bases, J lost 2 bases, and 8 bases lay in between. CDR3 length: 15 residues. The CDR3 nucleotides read TGTGCCAGCAGCGTAGCAGGACTTAACACCGGGGAGCTGTTTTTT. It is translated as CASSVAGLNTGELFF.

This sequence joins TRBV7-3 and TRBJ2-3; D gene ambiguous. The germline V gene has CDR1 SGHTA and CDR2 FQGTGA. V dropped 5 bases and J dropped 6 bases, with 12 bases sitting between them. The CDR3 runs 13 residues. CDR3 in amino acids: CASSLEPQDTQYF. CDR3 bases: TGTGCCAGCAGCCTCGAACCGCAGGATACGCAGTATTTT.

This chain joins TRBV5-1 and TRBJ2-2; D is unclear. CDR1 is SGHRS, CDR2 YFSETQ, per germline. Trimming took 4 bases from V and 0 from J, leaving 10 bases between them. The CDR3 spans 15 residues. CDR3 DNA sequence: TGCGCCAGCAGCCTGCTGGCCCCGAACACCGGGGAGCTGTTTTTT. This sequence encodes CASSLLAPNTGELFF. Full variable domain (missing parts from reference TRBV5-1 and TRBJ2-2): KAGVTQTPRYLIKTRGQQVTLSCSPISGHRSVSWYQQTPGQGLQFLFEYFSETQRNKGNFPGRFSGRQFSNSRSEMNVSTLELGDSALYLCASSLLAPNTGELFFGEGSRLTVL.

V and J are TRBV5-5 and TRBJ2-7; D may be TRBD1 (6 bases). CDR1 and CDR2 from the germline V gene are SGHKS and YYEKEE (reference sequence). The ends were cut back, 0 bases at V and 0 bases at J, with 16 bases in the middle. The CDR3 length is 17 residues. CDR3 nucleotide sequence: TGTGCCAGCAGCTTGGGGGTCGTGACAGGAAGCTCCTACGAGCAGTACTTC. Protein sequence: CASSLGVVTGSSYEQYF.

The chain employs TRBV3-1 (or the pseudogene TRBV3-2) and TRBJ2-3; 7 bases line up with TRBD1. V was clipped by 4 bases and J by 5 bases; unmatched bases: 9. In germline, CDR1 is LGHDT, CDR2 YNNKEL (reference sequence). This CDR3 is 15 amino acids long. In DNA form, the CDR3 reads TGTGCCAGCAGCCGGAGACAGGGAAGGGGAGATACGCAGTATTTT. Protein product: CASSRRQGRGDTQYF.

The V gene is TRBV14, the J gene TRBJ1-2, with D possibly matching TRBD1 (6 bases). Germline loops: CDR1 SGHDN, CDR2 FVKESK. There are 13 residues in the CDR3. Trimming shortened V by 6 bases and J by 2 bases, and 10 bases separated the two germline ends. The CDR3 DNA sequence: TGTGCCAGCAGACGGACAGCGAACTATGGCTACACCTTC. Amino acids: CASRRTANYGYTF.

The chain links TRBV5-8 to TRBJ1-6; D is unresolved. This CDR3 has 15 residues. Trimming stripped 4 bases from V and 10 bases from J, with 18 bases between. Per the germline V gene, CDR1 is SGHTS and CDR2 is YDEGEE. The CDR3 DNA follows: TGTGCCAGCAGCCCAACGACCGCTAGAGGATCACCCCTCCACTTT. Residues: CASSPTTARGSPLHF.